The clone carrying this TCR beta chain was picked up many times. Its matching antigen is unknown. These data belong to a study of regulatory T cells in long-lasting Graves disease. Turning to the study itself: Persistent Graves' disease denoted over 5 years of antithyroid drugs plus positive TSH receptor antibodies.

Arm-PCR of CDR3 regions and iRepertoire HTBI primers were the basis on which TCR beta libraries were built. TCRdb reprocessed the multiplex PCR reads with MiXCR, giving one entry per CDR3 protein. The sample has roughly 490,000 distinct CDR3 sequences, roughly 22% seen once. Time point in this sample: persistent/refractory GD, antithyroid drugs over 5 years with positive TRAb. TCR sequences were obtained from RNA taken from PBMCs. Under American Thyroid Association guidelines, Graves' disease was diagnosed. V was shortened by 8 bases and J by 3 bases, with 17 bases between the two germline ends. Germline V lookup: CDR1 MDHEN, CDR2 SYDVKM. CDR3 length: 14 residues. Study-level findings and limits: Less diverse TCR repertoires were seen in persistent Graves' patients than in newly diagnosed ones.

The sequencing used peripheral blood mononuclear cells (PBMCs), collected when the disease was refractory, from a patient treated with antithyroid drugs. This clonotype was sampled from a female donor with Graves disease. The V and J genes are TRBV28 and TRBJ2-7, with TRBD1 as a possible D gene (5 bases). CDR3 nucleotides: TGTGCCAGCTCCCTAATGGACACCCTCTACGAGCAGTACTTC. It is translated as CASSLMDTLYEQYF. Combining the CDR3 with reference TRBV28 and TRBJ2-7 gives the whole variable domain DVKVTQSSRYLVKRTGEKVFLECVQDMDHENMFWYRQDPGLGLRLIYFSYDVKMKEKGDIPEGYSVSREKKERFSLILESASTNQTSMYLCASSLMDTLYEQYFGPGTRLTVT.